Shown below are 22 T cell receptor beta chains from a single sample sequenced in a study of blood T cell repertoires in COVID-19. Profiled with immunoSEQ multiplex PCR; TCRdb holds only in-frame clones, not every one. The sample carries 130,000 or so clones, about 85% recorded once. The source material was peripheral blood. These receptors were collected from a woman aged 70 to 79 with COVID-19, enrolled during active disease.

This clone was detected once. J is TRBJ1-3 and V is TRBV5-6; 10 bases map to TRBD1. J was trimmed by 4 bases and V by 5 bases; bases with no gene match: 3. Germline values: CDR1 SGHDT, CDR2 YYEEEE. This CDR3 is 14 amino acids long. The CDR3 DNA is TGTGCCAGCAGTCTGGGACAGGGGGGAAACACCATATATTTT. Translated: CASSLGQGGNTIYF.

The chain employs TRBV6-5 and TRBJ1-1; TRBD1 might be the D (6 bases). V dropped 6 bases and J dropped 2 bases, with 16 bases sitting between them. Looked up from germline, CDR1 is MNHEY and CDR2 is SVGAGI. This CDR3 has 15 residues. The CDR3 DNA follows: TGTGCCAGCAGCAACCCGGGACACACCAACACTGAAGCTTTCTTT. As protein: CASSNPGHTNTEAFF.

V is TRBV6-5 and J is TRBJ1-5, with 8 bases matching TRBD1. With V trimmed by 6 bases and J by 2 bases, 6 bases remained unmatched. CDR3 length: 15 residues. Germline assignment: CDR1 MNHEY and CDR2 SVGAGI. The chain's CDR3 is CASRPPGQGNQPQHF. For the CDR3, the DNA is TGTGCCAGCAGGCCCCCGGGACAGGGCAATCAGCCCCAGCATTTT.

The DNA for the CDR3 is TGTGCCAGCCATAAACCAGGGAAACAAGAGACCCAGTACTTC. It yields the protein CASHKPGKQETQYF. This chain connects TRBV28 to TRBJ2-5; D possibly corresponds to TRBD1 (5 bases). V was trimmed by 8 bases and J by 2 bases, leaving 15 bases between them. Germline CDR1 MDHEN, CDR2 SYDVKM. The CDR3 extends over 14 amino acids.

V and J are TRBV10-3 and TRBJ1-4, with 7 bases lining up with TRBD1. J lost 7 bases, V lost 7 bases, and 6 bases had no gene match. This CDR3 spans 13 amino acids. CDR1 is ENHRY, CDR2 SYGVKD, per germline. CDR3: CAITGGRGEKLFF. The DNA of the CDR3 is TGTGCCATCACAGGGGGGAGAGGTGAAAAACTGTTTTTT.

The chain has TRBV27 and TRBJ2-1, with D hard to call. Trimming pared 6 bases from V and 8 bases from J, leaving 5 bases between. This CDR3 contains 10 residues. Germline V lookup: CDR1 MNHEY, CDR2 SMNVEV (reference sequence). The CDR3 protein is CASRGYEQFF. The CDR3 bases are TGTGCCAGCAGGGGCTATGAGCAGTTCTTC.

V usage is TRBV4-3 and J usage is TRBJ1-1, with D uncertain. V was trimmed by 0 bases and J by 6 bases, leaving 14 bases between them. This CDR3 comprises 15 residues. Germline CDR1 reads LGHNA; CDR2 reads YSLEER. The DNA for the CDR3 is TGCGCCAGCAGCCAAGATCTACACGGGTCCGCTGAAGCTTTCTTT. Protein: CASSQDLHGSAEAFF.

The rearrangement joins TRBV19 to TRBJ2-7; perhaps TRBD2 as D (7 bases). The CDR3 is 14 amino acids. Looked up from germline, CDR1 is LNHDA and CDR2 is SQIVND (reference sequence). V shed 6 bases and J shed 2 bases, with 14 bases lying between them. The CDR3 DNA reads as TGTGCCAGTAGGACTAGCAGGGGCGCCTACGAGCAGTACTTC. Protein sequence: CASRTSRGAYEQYF.

The rearrangement joins TRBV5-6 to TRBJ1-1; tentative D call: TRBD1 (5 bases). The V and J ends lost 0 bases and 0 bases respectively, with 6 bases between them. Germline-derived CDR1 and CDR2 are SGHDT and YYEEEE. This CDR3 is 14 amino acids long. CDR3 DNA sequence: TGTGCCAGCAGCTTGGGGACACTGAACACTGAAGCTTTCTTT. Its protein product is CASSLGTLNTEAFF.

The genes are TRBV7-3 and TRBJ2-7, with 10 bases aligning to TRBD1. The trim removed 11 bases at V and 7 bases at J, leaving 11 bases unmatched. This CDR3 has 13 amino acids. Germline CDR1 is SGHTA and CDR2 is FQGTGA. CDR3 region: CADPTGGLGEQYF. Here the CDR3 DNA reads TGTGCCGACCCGACAGGGGGCCTGGGAGAGCAGTACTTC.

CDR3 DNA sequence: TGTGCCAGCAGTTTTGGAACAGGGCCATATGGCTACACCTTC. Translated: CASSFGTGPYGYTF. This sequence joins TRBV27 and TRBJ1-2; D may be TRBD1 (6 bases). Looked up from germline, CDR1 is MNHEY and CDR2 is SMNVEV (reference sequence). There are 14 residues in the CDR3. With 3 bases removed from V and 5 bases from J, the gap between germline ends came to 13 bases.

This sequence joins TRBV5-1 and TRBJ2-7, with a tentative D call TRBD2 (7 bases). CDR1 SGHRS and CDR2 YFSETQ come from the germline V gene. V gave up 5 bases and J gave up 3 bases, with 15 bases separating them. The CDR3 extends over 14 amino acids. The CDR3 DNA sequence: TGCGCCAGCAGAGGACAAGGGGGGGACTACGAGCAGTACTTC. Translating it yields CASRGQGGDYEQYF.

The chain has TRBV19 and TRBJ2-1; TRBD1 agrees at 8 bases. Germline V gene lookup returns CDR1 LNHDA and CDR2 SQIVND (reference sequence). There are 13 residues in the CDR3. Trimming cost V 7 bases and J 7 bases; bases outside gene matches: 6. The CDR3 is CASTGQVGNEQFF. CDR3 DNA sequence: TGTGCCAGTACGGGACAGGTTGGAAATGAGCAGTTCTTC.

This clone was counted only a few times. The V and J genes are TRBV5-1 and TRBJ1-1; 7 bases fit TRBD1. V gave up 4 bases and J gave up 7 bases; unmatched junction bases: 10. Germline V gene sequence: CDR1 SGHRS, CDR2 YFSETQ. The CDR3 is 14 residues long. As DNA, the CDR3 is TGCGCCAGCAGCCTAGGCCAGGGGGGCGATGAAGCTTTCTTT. It yields the protein CASSLGQGGDEAFF. Full variable domain (remainder filled in from reference TRBV5-1 and TRBJ1-1): KAGVTQTPRYLIKTRGQQVTLSCSPISGHRSVSWYQQTPGQGLQFLFEYFSETQRNKGNFPGRFSGRQFSNSRSEMNVSTLELGDSALYLCASSLGQGGDEAFFGQGTRLTVV.

The chain employs TRBV6-5 and TRBJ1-4; D remains unclear. V dropped 7 bases and J dropped 0 bases, with 12 bases sitting between them. Germline loops: CDR1 MNHEY, CDR2 SVGAGI. This CDR3 has 15 amino acids. CDR3 in amino acids: CASIREATTNEKLFF. The CDR3 region has the DNA TGTGCCAGCATTAGAGAGGCTACAACTAATGAAAAACTGTTTTTT.

The rearrangement uses TRBV3-1 (or the pseudogene TRBV3-2) and TRBJ2-7; TRBD1 is a possible D gene (5 bases). The CDR3 runs 15 residues. V lost 4 bases to trimming and J lost 5 bases, with 18 bases between them. Germline V gene data show CDR1 as LGHDT and CDR2 as YNNKEL (reference sequence). The CDR3 region has the DNA TGTGCCAGCAGCCTGCTTGGGCAGGGAACCCACGAGCAGTACTTC. It translates to CASSLLGQGTHEQYF.

The V call is TRBV27, the J call TRBJ1-1; D possibly corresponds to TRBD1 (6 bases). Deletions cut 4 bases from V and 2 bases from J, with 11 bases between. Germline V gives CDR1 MNHEY, CDR2 SMNVEV (reference sequence). CDR3 length: 14 amino acids. The CDR3 loop reads CASSWGGGNTEAFF. The CDR3 nucleotides are TGTGCCAGCAGTTGGGGAGGGGGAAACACTGAAGCTTTCTTT.

This chain connects TRBV2 to TRBJ2-1; TRBD2 is a possible D gene (6 bases). Germline-derived CDR1 and CDR2 are SNHLY and FYNNEI. V dropped 6 bases and J dropped 8 bases, with 20 bases sitting between them. The CDR3 loop spans 15 amino acids. CDR3 sequence (DNA): TGTGCCAGCAGGCCAACTACGGGAGCCAATCATGAGCAGTTCTTC. Translated, it gives CASRPTTGANHEQFF.

This clone was counted a single time. The V gene is TRBV28, the J gene TRBJ1-6; TRBD1 is a possible D gene (6 bases). This CDR3 region has 16 residues. Trimming cost V 6 bases and J 2 bases, with 14 bases left between them. The V gene's germline CDR1 is MDHEN and CDR2 SYDVKM. The CDR3 nucleotides read TGTGCCAGCAGGGGGGGGCTGGGGCCCTATAATTCACCCCTCCACTTT. The encoded protein is CASRGGLGPYNSPLHF.

The rearrangement joins TRBV21-1 to TRBJ2-2; TRBD2 is taken as the D call from the table, unchecked against the DNA. TRBV21-1 is a recognized pseudogene. The CDR3 loop spans 14 amino acids. The CDR3 loop reads CASNKRGGTGELFF. DNA for the CDR3: TGTGCCAGCAATAAAAGGGGGGGCACCGGGGAGCTGTTTTTT.

The chain has TRBV19 and TRBJ2-7, with a possible D match to TRBD2 (6 bases). Trimming left V 1 base short and J 2 bases short, with 6 bases between. The CDR3 runs to 13 residues. Germline CDR1 LNHDA, CDR2 SQIVND (reference sequence). The CDR3 region is CASSIGGAYEQYF. DNA of the CDR3: TGTGCCAGTAGTATAGGCGGGGCCTACGAGCAGTACTTC.

The rearrangement links TRBV4-2 to TRBJ2-5; D is possibly TRBD1 (5 bases). The length of the CDR3 is 14 residues. The V and J ends lost 1 base and 3 bases respectively, with 9 bases between them. Looked up from germline, CDR1 is LGHNA and CDR2 is YNFKEQ. The CDR3 DNA reads TGTGCCAGCAGCCAAGGTCAGGGCAAAGAGACCCAGTACTTC. It specifies CASSQGQGKETQYF.